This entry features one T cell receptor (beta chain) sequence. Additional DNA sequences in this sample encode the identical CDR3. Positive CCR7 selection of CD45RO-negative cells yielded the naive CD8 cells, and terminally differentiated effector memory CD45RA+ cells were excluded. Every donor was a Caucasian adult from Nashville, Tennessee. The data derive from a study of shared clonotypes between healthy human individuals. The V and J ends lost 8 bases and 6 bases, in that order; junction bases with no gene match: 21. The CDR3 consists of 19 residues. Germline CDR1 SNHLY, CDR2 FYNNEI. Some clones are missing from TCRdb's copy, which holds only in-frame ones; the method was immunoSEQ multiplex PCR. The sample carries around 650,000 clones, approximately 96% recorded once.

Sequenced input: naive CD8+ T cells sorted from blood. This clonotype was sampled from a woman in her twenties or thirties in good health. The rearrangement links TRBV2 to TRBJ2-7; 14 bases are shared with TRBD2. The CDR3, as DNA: TGTGCCAGCCGGAGAATAGGGACTAGCGGGAGAGCCGTGCGGCGCGAGCAGTACTTC. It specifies CASRRIGTSGRAVRREQYF. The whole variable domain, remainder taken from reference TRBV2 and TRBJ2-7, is EPEVTQTPSHQVTQMGQEVILRCVPISNHLYFYWYRQILGQKVEFLVSFYNNEISEKSEIFDDQFSVERPDGSNFTLKIRSTKLEDSAMYFCASRRIGTSGRAVRREQYFGPGTRLTVT.